This T cell receptor beta chain was sequenced for a study of shared clonotypes between healthy human individuals. Findings and caveats of the study: Represented diversity (both genetic and exposure-history) was limited by the small number of donors. Generally, estimated richness proved larger in naive subsets than it did in memory subsets.

On this clone: As yet, its antigen is unknown.

Sorted-subset replicate PCRs used 200 to 250 ng DNA, approximately 33,000 T cell genomes. Under the authors' procedure: ImmunoSEQ gave junction-only sequences without quality scores, so filtering differed. The table came from immunoSEQ multiplex PCR; TCRdb's copy has only in-frame clones and leaves some out. V and J calls plus clone size are reproduced from that table; the DNA served to infer D and trimming. Of around 2.3 million clones in the sample, around 95% were seen once. Sequencing input: naive CD4+ T cells sorted from blood. The subset is: CD45RA+ positively selected. The source of this sequence is a young man in good health.

This chain's CDR3 is CASSAGTAGEKLFF. The CDR3 bases are TGTGCCAGCAGTGCCGGGACAGCGGGAGAAAAACTGTTTTTT. The V gene is TRBV28, the J gene TRBJ1-4, with 7 positions matching TRBD1. V trimming: 5 bases; J trimming: 8 bases; junction bases outside the gene matches: 8. In germline, CDR1 is MDHEN, CDR2 SYDVKM. The CDR3 sequence is 14 residues long. The variable domain in full, completed from reference TRBV28 and TRBJ1-4, reads DVKVTQSSRYLVKRTGEKVFLECVQDMDHENMFWYRQDPGLGLRLIYFSYDVKMKEKGDIPEGYSVSREKKERFSLILESASTNQTSMYLCASSAGTAGEKLFFGSGTQLSVL.